The entry below gives a single T cell receptor beta chain sequence along with its context. This record belongs to a study of OX40 agonist ivuxolimab in advanced cancers. About the research overall: Partial responses were achieved by three patients, one with hepatocellular carcinoma and two with cutaneous melanoma.

Germline V lookup: CDR1 LNHDA, CDR2 SQIVND (reference sequence). This CDR3 comprises 15 residues. V lost 3 bases to trimming and J lost 6 bases, with 17 bases between them. TCRdb's copy holds only in-frame clones and misses some; the assay was immunoSEQ multiplex PCR. This sample yields around 70,000 clones, of which 84% are seen a single time; around 1.1% belongs to the top ten. This sequence joins TRBV19 and TRBJ1-1; tentative D call: TRBD1 (5 bases). Sequencing used CD4+ or CD8+ T cells sorted from blood, obtained in a trial of the OX40 agonist ivuxolimab. The receptor was isolated from an adult with an advanced solid tumor such as melanoma, head and neck, liver or kidney cancer. CDR3: CASSISGQGFAEAFF. The CDR3 DNA is TGTGCCAGTAGTATTTCGGGTCAGGGATTCGCTGAAGCTTTCTTT.